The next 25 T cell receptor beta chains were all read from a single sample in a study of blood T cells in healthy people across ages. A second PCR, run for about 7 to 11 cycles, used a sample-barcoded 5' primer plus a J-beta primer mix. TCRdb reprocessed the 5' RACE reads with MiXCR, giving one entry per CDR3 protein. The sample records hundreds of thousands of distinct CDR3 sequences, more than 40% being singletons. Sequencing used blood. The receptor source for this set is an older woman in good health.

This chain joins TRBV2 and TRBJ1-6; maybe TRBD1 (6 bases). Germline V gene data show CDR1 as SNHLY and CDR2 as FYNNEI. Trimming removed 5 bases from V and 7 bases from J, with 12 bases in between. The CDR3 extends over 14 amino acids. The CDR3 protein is CASSPRGANSPLHF. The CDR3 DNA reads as TGTGCCAGCAGTCCCAGGGGAGCGAATTCACCCCTCCACTTT.

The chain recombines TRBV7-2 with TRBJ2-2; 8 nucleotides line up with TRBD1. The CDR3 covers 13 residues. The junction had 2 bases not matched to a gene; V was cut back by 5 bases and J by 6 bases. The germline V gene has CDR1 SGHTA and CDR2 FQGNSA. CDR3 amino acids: CASSQGAAGELFF. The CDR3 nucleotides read TGTGCCAGCAGCCAGGGGGCGGCCGGGGAGCTGTTTTTT.

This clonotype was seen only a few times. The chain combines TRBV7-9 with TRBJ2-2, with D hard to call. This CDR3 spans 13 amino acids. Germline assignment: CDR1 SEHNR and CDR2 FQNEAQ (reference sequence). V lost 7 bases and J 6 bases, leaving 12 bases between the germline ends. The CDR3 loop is CASIRKVAGELFF. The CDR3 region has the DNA TGTGCCAGCATCCGAAAGGTGGCCGGGGAGCTGTTTTTT.

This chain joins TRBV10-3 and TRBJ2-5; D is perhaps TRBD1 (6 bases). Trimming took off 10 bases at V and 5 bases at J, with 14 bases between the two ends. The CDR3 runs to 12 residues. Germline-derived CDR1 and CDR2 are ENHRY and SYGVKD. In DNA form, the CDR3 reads TGTGCCAGCAAGGGGGTGGGGGAGACCCAGTACTTC. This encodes CASKGVGETQYF.

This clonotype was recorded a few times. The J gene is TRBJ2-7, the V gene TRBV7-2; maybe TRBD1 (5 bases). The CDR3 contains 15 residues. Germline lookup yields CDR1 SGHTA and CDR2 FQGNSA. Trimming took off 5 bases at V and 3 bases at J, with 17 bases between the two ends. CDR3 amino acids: CASSPRRVRSYEQYF. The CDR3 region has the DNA TGTGCCAGCAGCCCACGCAGGGTCAGGAGCTACGAGCAGTACTTC.

CDR3 sequence reads: CASSLDSTGQGHEQYF. As DNA, the CDR3 is TGCGCCAGCAGCTTGGACTCCACGGGACAGGGCCACGAGCAGTACTTC. The V gene is TRBV5-1, the J gene TRBJ2-5; 9 positions agree with TRBD1. The closer fit of TRBJ2-7 to the DNA end suggests the J call may be wrong. The CDR3 is 16 residues long. Germline V gene data show CDR1 as SGHRS and CDR2 as YFSETQ.

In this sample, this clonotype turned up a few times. CDR3 in amino acids: CSAREQQETQYF. The CDR3 DNA sequence: TGCAGTGCTAGAGAACAGCAAGAGACCCAGTACTTC. V and J are TRBV20-1 and TRBJ2-5; D not certain. This CDR3 has 12 amino acids. The germline gives CDR1 DFQATT, CDR2 SNEGSKA (reference sequence). The V gene lost 0 bases and the J gene lost 2 bases, with 4 bases spanning the gap.

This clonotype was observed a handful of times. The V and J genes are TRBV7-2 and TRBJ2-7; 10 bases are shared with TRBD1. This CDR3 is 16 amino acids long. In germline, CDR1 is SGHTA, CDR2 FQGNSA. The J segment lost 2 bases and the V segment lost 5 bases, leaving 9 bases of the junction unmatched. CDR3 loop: CASSPHGQGGTYEQYF. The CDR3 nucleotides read TGTGCCAGCAGCCCTCACGGACAGGGGGGGACCTACGAGCAGTACTTC.

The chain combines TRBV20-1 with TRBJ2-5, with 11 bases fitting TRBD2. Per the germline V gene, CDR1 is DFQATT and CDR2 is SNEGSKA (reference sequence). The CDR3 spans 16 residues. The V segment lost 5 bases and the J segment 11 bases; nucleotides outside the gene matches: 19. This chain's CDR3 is CSARKLAGVAGNEQYF. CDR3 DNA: TGCAGTGCTCGAAAACTAGCGGGAGTGGCTGGGAATGAGCAGTACTTC.

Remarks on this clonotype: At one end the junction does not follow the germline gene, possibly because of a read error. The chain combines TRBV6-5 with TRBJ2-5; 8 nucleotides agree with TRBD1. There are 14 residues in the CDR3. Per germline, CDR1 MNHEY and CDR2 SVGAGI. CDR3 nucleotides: TGTGCCAACAGTCGCCGAGACAGGGGAGAGACCCAGTACTTC. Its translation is CANSRRDRGETQYF.

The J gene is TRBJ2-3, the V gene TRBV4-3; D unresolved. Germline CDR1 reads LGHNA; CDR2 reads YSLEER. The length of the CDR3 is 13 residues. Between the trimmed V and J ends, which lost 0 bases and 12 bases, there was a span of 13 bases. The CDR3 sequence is CASSQDLRTSQYF. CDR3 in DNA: TGCGCCAGCAGCCAAGATCTTCGTACCTCCCAGTATTTT.

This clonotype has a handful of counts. For the CDR3, the DNA is TGTGCCAGCAGCTCCCCCGACAGCTCCTACAATGAGCAGTTCTTC. Translation: CASSSPDSSYNEQFF. This chain joins TRBV7-3 and TRBJ2-1; possible D gene TRBD1, 5 bases. V was clipped by 4 bases and J by 0 bases, with 10 bases between them. CDR1 is SGHTA, CDR2 FQGTGA, per germline. This CDR3 contains 15 residues.

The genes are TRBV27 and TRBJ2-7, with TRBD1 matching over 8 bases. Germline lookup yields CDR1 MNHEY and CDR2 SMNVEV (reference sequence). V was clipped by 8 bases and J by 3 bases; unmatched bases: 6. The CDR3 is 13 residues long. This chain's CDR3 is CASAFDRGYEQYF. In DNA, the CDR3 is TGTGCCAGCGCCTTCGACAGGGGCTACGAGCAGTACTTC.

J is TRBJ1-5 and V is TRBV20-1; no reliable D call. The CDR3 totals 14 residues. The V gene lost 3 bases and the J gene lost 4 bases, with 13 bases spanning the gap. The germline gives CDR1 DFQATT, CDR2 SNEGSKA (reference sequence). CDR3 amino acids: CSASFGRPNQPQHF. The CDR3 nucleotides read TGCAGTGCTAGTTTTGGCAGGCCTAATCAGCCCCAGCATTTT.

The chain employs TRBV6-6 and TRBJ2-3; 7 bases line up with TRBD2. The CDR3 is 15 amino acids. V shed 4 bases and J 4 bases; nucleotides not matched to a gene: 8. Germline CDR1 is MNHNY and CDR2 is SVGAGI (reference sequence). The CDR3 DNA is TGTGCCAGCAGTTCTCAAGCGGGATTCTCAGATACGCAGTATTTT. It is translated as CASSSQAGFSDTQYF.

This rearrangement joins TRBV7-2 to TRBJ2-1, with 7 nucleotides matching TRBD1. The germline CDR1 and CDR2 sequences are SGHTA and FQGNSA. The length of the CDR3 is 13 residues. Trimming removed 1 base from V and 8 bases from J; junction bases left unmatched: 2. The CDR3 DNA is TGTGCCAGCAGCTTAGTAGGGGGCGATGAGCAGTTCTTC. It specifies CASSLVGGDEQFF.

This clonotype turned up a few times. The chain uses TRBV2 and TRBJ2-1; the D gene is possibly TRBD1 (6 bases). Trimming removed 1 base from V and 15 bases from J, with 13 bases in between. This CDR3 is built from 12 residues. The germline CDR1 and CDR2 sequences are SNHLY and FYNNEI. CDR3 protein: CASSEGVAGAFF. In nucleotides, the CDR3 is TGTGCCAGCAGTGAAGGAGTAGCAGGGGCGTTCTTC. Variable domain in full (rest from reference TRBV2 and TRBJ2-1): EPEVTQTPSHQVTQMGQEVILRCVPISNHLYFYWYRQILGQKVEFLVSFYNNEISEKSEIFDDQFSVERPDGSNFTLKIRSTKLEDSAMYFCASSEGVAGAFFGPGTRLTVL.

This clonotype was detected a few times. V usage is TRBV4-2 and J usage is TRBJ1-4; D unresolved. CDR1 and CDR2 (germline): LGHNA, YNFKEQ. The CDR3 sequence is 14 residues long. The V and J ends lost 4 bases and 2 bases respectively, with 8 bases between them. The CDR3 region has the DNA TGTGCCAGCAGCCCTACGGATACTAATGAAAAACTGTTTTTT. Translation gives CASSPTDTNEKLFF.

The CDR3: CASSPRTSGVEQYF. The CDR3 DNA follows: TGTGCCAGCAGTCCTCGGACTAGTGGGGTTGAGCAGTACTTC. The chain links TRBV27 to TRBJ2-4; 7 bases map to TRBD2. CDR1 and CDR2 from the germline V gene are MNHEY and SMNVEV (reference sequence). CDR3 length: 14 residues. V shed 5 bases, J shed 13 bases, and the junction held 14 bases outside the gene matches.

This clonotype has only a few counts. In DNA form, the CDR3 reads TGTGCCAGCAGGAGTCCCGACCGTGGCTACACCTTC. Its translation: CASRSPDRGYTF. This chain links TRBV6-4 with TRBJ1-2; D is undetermined. The CDR3 contains 12 residues. Germline V CDR1 and CDR2: MRHNA, SNTAGT. V lost 6 bases, J lost 7 bases, and 12 bases lay in between.

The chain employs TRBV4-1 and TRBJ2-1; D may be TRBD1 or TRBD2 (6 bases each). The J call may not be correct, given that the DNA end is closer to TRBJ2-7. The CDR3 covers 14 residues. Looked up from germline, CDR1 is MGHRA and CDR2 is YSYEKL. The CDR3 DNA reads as TGCGCCAGTCAAGACAGGCCGGACTACAATGAGCAGTACTTC. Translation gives CASQDRPDYNEQYF.

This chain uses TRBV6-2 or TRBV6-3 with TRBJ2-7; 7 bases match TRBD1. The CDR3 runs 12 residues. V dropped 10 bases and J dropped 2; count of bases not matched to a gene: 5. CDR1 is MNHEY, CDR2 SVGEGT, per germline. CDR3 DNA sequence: TGTGCCACCTACAGGGGCCCCTACGAGCAGTACTTC. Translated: CATYRGPYEQYF.

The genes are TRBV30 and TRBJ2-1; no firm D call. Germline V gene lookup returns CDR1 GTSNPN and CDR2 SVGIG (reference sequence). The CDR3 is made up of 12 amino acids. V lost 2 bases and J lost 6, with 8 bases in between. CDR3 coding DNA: TGTGCCTGGAGTTCCGTGTTCAATGAGCAGTTCTTC. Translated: CAWSSVFNEQFF.

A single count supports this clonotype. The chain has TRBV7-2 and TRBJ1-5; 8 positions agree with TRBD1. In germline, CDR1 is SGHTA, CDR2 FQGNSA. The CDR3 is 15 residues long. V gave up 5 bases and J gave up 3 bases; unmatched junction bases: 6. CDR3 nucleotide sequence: TGTGCCAGCAGCCTCCGGACAGGGATCAATCAGCCCCAGCATTTT. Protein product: CASSLRTGINQPQHF.

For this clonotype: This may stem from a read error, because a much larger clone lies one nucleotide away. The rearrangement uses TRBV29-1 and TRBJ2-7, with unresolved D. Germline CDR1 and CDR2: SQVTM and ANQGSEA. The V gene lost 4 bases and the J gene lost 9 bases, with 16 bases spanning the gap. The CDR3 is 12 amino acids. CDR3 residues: CSVAKPGGVQYF. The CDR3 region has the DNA TGCAGCGTTGCCAAGCCCGGTGGCGTGCAGTACTTC.